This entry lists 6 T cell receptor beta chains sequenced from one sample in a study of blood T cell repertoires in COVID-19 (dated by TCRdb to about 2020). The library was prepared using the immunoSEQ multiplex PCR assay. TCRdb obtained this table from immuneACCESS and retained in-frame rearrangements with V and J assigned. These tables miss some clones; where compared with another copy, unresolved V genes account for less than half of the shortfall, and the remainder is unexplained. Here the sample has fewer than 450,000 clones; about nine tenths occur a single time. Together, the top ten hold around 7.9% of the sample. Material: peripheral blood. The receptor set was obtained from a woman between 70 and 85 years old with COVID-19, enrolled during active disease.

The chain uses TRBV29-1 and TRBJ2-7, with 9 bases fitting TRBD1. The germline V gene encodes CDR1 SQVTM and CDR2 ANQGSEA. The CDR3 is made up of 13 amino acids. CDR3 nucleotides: TGCAGTGTACCCGGGACAGGGTCCTACGAGCAGTACTTC. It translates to CSVPGTGSYEQYF.

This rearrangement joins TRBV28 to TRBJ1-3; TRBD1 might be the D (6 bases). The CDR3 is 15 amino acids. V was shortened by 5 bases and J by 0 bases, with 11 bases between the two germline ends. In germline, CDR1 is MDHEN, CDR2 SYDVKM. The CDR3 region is CASSPLTGSGNTIYF. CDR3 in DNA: TGTGCCAGCAGTCCTTTGACAGGCTCTGGAAACACCATATATTTT.

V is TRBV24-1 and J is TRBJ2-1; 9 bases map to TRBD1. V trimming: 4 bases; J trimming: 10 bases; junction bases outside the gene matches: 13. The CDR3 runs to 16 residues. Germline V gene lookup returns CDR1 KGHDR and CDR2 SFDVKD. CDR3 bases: TGTGCCACCAGTGACCCCGGGACAGGGAGAATATGGGAGCAGTTCTTC. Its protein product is CATSDPGTGRIWEQFF.

In nucleotides, the CDR3 is TGTGCCAGCAGGTCCCTCGAGCTCGGGGCTGAAGCTTTCTTT. Translating gives CASRSLELGAEAFF. This sequence joins TRBV27 and TRBJ1-1; D is unresolved. This CDR3 comprises 14 residues. Germline loops: CDR1 MNHEY, CDR2 SMNVEV (reference sequence). The V and J ends lost 6 bases and 6 bases respectively, with 17 bases between them.

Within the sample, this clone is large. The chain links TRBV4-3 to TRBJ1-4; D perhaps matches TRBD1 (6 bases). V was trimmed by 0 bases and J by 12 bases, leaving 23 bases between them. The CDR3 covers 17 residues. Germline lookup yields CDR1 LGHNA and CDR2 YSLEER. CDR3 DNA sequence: TGCGCCAGCAGCCAAGAAGAGGGAACAGGGCCCAAGGGAGAACTGTTTTTT. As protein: CASSQEEGTGPKGELFF.

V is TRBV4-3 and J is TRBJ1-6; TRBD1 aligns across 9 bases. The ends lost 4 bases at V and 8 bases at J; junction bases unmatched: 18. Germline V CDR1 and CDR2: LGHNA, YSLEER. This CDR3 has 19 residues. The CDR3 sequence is CASSRTPPSPGQGHSPLHF. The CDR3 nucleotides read TGCGCCAGCAGCCGCACACCCCCAAGTCCGGGACAGGGACATTCACCCCTCCACTTT.